The rows below give T cell receptor beta chains drawn from one sample of a study of T cell repertoires in cytomegalovirus infection. TCRdb re-called the reads through MiXCR, storing one row per CDR3 protein. The table records approximately 630,000 distinct CDR3 sequences, about 24% of them present only once. Sequenced sample: CD8+ T cells from PBMCs. The receptors derive from a human donor in good health (CMV status not recorded). Some clones in this sample may be carry-over from other donors' samples. The CDR3 runs from the conserved cysteine through the conserved F or W. The order of the fields is J gene, D gene, V gene, clone size, CDR3 length, CDR3 protein, CDR3 DNA. A D gene is named only where the DNA matches it firmly. Size values are once, few and many counts, or a class for expanded clones, and some rows have none.

>TRBJ2-1|-|TRBV24-1|many|15
CATSDFQSSYNEQFF
TGTGCCACCAGTGATTTCCAGAGCTCCTACAATGAGCAGTTCTTC
>TRBJ2-1|TRBD2|TRBV5-5|few|16
CASSGLGTSGGYEQFF
TGTGCCAGCAGCGGGCTGGGGACTAGCGGGGGGTATGAGCAGTTCTTC
>TRBJ1-6|-|TRBV20-1|-|18
CSARDWGDWSSYNSPLHF
TGCAGTGCTAGAGATTGGGGGGACTGGAGCTCCTATAATTCACCCCTCCACTTT
>TRBJ2-1|TRBD2|TRBV29-1|few|14
CSVEWLAGYNEQFF
TGCAGCGTTGAGTGGCTAGCGGGTTACAATGAGCAGTTCTTC
>TRBJ2-2|-|TRBV7-8|many|14
CASSPPTDTGELFF
TGTGCCAGCAGCCCCCCGACAGACACCGGGGAGCTGTTTTTT
>TRBJ2-5|-|TRBV7-6|many|13
CASSPGHQETQYF
TGTGCCAGCAGCCCGGGACACCAAGAGACCCAGTACTTC
>TRBJ2-5|-|TRBV6-8|-|15
CASSYSGEIGETQYF
TGTGCCAGCAGTTACTCGGGCGAAATAGGAGAGACCCAGTACTTC
>TRBJ2-1|TRBD2|TRBV7-2|few|14
CASSLSAGGLEQFF
TGTGCCAGCAGCTTGTCCGCGGGGGGGCTTGAGCAGTTCTTC
>TRBJ2-1|-|TRBV14|many|12
CASSQAPHEQFF
TGTGCCAGCAGCCAGGCGCCTCATGAGCAGTTCTTC
>TRBJ1-6|-|TRBV7-9|-|16
CASSLEWRGRTSPLHF
TGTGCCAGCAGCTTAGAATGGAGAGGGCGCACTTCACCCCTCCACTTT
>TRBJ1-1|-|TRBV6-2/TRBV6-3|-|15
CASRSNPLGRPEAFF
TGTGCCAGCAGATCCAACCCCTTAGGTCGGCCTGAAGCTTTCTTT
>TRBJ1-2|-|TRBV6-2/TRBV6-3|-|13
CASSSRGTYGYTF
TGTGCCAGCAGTTCTCGAGGGACCTATGGCTACACCTTC
>TRBJ2-6|-|TRBV14|many|14
CASSRTSGANVLTF
TGTGCCAGCAGCCGAACCTCTGGGGCCAACGTCCTGACTTTC
>TRBJ2-1|TRBD1|TRBV25-1|few|19
CASSEWGTGPEVPPNEQFF
TGTGCCAGCAGTGAATGGGGGACAGGTCCCGAGGTCCCCCCCAATGAGCAGTTCTTC
>TRBJ1-5|-|TRBV10-1|-|14
CASSESQSNQPQHF
TGCGCCAGCAGTGAGTCGCAGTCCAATCAGCCCCAGCATTTT
>TRBJ2-7|-|TRBV20-1|-|13
CSATPWGSYEQYF
TGCAGTGCGACGCCCTGGGGCTCCTACGAGCAGTACTTC